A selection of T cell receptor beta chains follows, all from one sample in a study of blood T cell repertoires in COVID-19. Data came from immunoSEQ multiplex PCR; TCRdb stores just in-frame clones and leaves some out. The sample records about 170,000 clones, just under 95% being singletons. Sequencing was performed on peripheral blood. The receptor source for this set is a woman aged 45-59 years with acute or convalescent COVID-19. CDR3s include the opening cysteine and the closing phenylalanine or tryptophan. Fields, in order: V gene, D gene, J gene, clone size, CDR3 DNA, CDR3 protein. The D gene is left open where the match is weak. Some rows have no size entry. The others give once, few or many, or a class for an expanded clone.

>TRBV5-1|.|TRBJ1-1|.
TGCGCCAGCAGCTTGGGGGGCTCGGTGAACACTGAAGCTTTCTTT
CASSLGGSVNTEAFF
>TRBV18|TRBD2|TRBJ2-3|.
TGTGCCAGCTCCCCCGGACTAGCGGGAGGAGATACGCAGTATTTT
CASSPGLAGGDTQYF
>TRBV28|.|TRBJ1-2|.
TGTGCCAGCAGTTTAGGTTGGGGAGATGGCTACACCTTC
CASSLGWGDGYTF
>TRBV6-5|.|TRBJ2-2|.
TGTGCCAGCAATGGGGGGATGGGGGAGCTGTTTTTT
CASNGGMGELFF
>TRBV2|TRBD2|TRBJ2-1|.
TGTGCCAGCAGTGATGTAGCGGGAGTATATAATGAGCAGTTCTTC
CASSDVAGVYNEQFF
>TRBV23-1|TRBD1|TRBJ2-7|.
TGCGCCAGCAGTCAATATAAGTCCGGACAGGGGAGCAACGAGCAGTACTTC
CASSQYKSGQGSNEQYF
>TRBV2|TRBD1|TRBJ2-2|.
TGTGCCAGCTTATGGACAGGCCAAGCCGGGGAGCTGTTTTTT
CASLWTGQAGELFF
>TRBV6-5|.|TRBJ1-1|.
TGTGCCAGCAGTTACAGGGGGACACACCCTGAAGCTTTCTTT
CASSYRGTHPEAFF
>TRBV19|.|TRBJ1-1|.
TGTGCCAGTAGTATAGGGGGCAGGGGCAGCCAAGCTTTCTTT
CASSIGGRGSQAFF
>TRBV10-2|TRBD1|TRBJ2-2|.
TGCGCCAGCAGGGCAGGGGGCGGCACCGGGGAGCTGTTTTTT
CASRAGGGTGELFF
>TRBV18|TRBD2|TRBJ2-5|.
TGTGCCAGCTCTCCGGACAGCGGGAGCCAGACCCAGTACTTC
CASSPDSGSQTQYF
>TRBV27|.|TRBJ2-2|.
TGTGCCAGCACGGACAGGAACACCGGGGAGCTGTTTTTT
CASTDRNTGELFF
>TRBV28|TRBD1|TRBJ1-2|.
TGTGCCAGCAGTTTTCCGGGACAGACCTACTATGGCTACACCTTC
CASSFPGQTYYGYTF
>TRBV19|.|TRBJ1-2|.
TGTGCCAGTACCCCCACCGGCAGGGTCTATGGCTACACCTTC
CASTPTGRVYGYTF
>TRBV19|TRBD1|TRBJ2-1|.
TGTGCCAGTAGTATTAGGACAGGGTACAATGAGCAGTTCTTC
CASSIRTGYNEQFF
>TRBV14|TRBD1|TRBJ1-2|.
TGTGCCAGCAGCCAAGGGCAGGGGGCAAACTATGGCTACACCTTC
CASSQGQGANYGYTF
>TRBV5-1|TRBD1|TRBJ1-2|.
TGCGCCAGCACGGCAGGGGGGTATGGCTACACCTTC
CASTAGGYGYTF
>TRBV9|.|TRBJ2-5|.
TGTGCCAGCAGCACCCGCCCCGAGGGTGCGGAGGAGACCCAGTACTTC
CASSTRPEGAEETQYF
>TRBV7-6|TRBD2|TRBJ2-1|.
TGTGCCAGCAGCTTAGCTACTAGCGGTGCGGGTGAGCAGTTCTTC
CASSLATSGAGEQFF
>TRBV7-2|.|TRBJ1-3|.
TGTGCCAGCAGCGTCTATGGGGGGGCGCTTCGGAACACCATATATTTT
CASSVYGGALRNTIYF
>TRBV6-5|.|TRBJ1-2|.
TGTGCCAGCAGGCGGGGGATCAACTATGGCTACACCTTC
CASRRGINYGYTF
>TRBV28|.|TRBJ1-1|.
TGTGCCAGCAGCCGAACAGGGAACACTGAAGCTTTCTTT
CASSRTGNTEAFF
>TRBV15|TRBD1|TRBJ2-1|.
TGTGCCACCAGCGGGACAGGGCTTCGCGAGCAGTTCTTC
CATSGTGLREQFF
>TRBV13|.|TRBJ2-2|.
TGTGCCAGCAGCTTGGGGGGACCGGGGTTGCCCGGGGAGCTGTTTTTT
CASSLGGPGLPGELFF
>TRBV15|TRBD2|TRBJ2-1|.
TGTGCCACCAGCAGGGCGGGGGGGCAGTACAATGAGCAGTTCTTC
CATSRAGGQYNEQFF
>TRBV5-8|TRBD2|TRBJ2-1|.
TGTGCCAGCAGCCCGGGACTAGCGGGAAACAATGAGCAGTTCTTC
CASSPGLAGNNEQFF
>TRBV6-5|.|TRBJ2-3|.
TGTGCCAGCAGTTATCGGGGAGCCACAGATACGCAGTATTTT
CASSYRGATDTQYF
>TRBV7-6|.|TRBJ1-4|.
TGTGCCAGCAGCTTATGGTCCCCCTCTACGAGTACTTCGGAAAAACTGTTTTTT
CASSLWSPSTSTSEKLFF
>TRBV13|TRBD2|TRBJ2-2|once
TGTGCCAGCAGCCCAAGGACTAGCGGGAGAGGTGACACCGGGGAGCTGTTTTTT
CASSPRTSGRGDTGELFF
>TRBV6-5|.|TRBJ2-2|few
TGTGCCAGCAGTTCCTACCGCACCGGGGAGCTGTTTTTT
CASSSYRTGELFF
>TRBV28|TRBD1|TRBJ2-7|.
TGTGCCAGCAGTTTCCAGGGGGCTATCTACGAGCAGTACTTC
CASSFQGAIYEQYF
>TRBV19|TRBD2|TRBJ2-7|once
TGTGCCAGTAGTATTTCGGCTAGCGGGAGTGTGAACGAGCAGTACTTC
CASSISASGSVNEQYF
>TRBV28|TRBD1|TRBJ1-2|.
TGTGCCAGCAGTTGGGCAGGGGGCTACTATGGCTACACCTTC
CASSWAGGYYGYTF
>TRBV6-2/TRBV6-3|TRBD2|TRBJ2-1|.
TGTGCCAGCAGTTACGGAACTAGCGGTATATACAATGAGCAGTTCTTC
CASSYGTSGIYNEQFF
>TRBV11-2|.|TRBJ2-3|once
TGTGCCAGCAGCTTCTTGACGTACAGTCCTACAGATACGCAGTATTTT
CASSFLTYSPTDTQYF
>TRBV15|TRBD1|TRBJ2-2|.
TGTGCCACCAGCATTGGGACAGGGGGCCCCGGGGAGCTGTTTTTT
CATSIGTGGPGELFF
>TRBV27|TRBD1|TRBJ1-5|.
TGTGCCAGCAGGCCCCAGGGGGCACTAAGTCAGCCCCAGCATTTT
CASRPQGALSQPQHF
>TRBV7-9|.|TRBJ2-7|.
TGTGCCAGCAGCTTAGATATGACCGGGAGCTACGAGCAGTACTTC
CASSLDMTGSYEQYF
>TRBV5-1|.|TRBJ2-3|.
TGCGCCAGCAGCTTGGGGCAGGGAAGGCATACGCAGTATTTT
CASSLGQGRHTQYF
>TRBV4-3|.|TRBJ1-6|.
TGCGCCAGCAGCCAAGAACAGGGTGTTAATTCACCCCTCCACTTT
CASSQEQGVNSPLHF